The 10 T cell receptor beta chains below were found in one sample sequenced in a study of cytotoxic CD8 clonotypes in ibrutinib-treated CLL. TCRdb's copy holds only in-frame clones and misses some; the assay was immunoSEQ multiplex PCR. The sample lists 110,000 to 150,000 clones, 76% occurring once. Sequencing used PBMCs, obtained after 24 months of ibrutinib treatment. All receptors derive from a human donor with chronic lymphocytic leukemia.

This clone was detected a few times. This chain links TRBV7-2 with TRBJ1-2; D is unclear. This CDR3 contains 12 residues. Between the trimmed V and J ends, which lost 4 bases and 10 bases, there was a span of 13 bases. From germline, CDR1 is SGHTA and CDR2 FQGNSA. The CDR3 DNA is TGTGCCAGCAGCTCTAGGCAGCGGGACTACACCTTC. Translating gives CASSSRQRDYTF.

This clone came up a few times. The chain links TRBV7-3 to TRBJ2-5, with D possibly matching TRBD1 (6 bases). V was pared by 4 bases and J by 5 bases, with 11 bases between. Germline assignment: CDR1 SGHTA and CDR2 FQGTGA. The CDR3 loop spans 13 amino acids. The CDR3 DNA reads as TGTGCCAGCAGCTCAGGGGTCGGGGAGACCCAGTACTTC. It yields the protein CASSSGVGETQYF. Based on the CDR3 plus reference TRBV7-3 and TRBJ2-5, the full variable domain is GAGVSQTPSNKVTEKGKYVELRCDPISGHTALYWYRQSLGQGPEFLIYFQGTGAADDSGLPNDRFFAVRPEGSVSTLKIQRTERGDSAVYLCASSSGVGETQYFGPGTRLLVL.

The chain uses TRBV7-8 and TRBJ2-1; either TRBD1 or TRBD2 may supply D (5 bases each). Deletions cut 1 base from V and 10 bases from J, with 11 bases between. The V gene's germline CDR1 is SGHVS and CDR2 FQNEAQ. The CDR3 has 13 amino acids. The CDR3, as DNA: TGTGCCAGCAGCTTAGGGTGGGGGAGCGAGCAGTTCTTC. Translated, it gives CASSLGWGSEQFF.

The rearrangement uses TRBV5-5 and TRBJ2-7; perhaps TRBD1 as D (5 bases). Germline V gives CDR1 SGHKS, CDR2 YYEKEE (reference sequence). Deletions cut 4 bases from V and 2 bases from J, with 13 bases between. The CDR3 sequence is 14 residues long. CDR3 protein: CASSPRPDTYEQYF. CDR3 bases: TGTGCCAGCAGCCCCAGACCGGACACCTACGAGCAGTACTTC.

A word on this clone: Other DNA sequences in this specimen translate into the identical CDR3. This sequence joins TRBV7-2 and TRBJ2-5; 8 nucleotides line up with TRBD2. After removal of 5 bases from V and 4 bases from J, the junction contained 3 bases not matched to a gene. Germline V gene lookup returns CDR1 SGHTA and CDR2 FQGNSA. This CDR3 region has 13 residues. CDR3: CASSPGGGETQYF. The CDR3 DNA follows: TGTGCCAGCAGCCCCGGGGGGGGAGAGACCCAGTACTTC.

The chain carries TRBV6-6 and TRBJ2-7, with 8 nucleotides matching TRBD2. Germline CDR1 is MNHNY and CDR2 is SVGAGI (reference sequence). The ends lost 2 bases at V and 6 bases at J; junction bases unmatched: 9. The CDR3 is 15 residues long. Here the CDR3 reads CASSYNTGTRGEQYF. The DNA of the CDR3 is TGTGCCAGCAGTTACAACACCGGGACTAGAGGCGAGCAGTACTTC.

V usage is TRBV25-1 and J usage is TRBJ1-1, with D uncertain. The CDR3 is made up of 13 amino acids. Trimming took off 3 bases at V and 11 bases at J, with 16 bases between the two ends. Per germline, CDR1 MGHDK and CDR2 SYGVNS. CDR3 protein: CASSEAGLTRAFF. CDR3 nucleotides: TGTGCCAGCAGTGAGGCCGGCCTCACGAGGGCTTTCTTT.

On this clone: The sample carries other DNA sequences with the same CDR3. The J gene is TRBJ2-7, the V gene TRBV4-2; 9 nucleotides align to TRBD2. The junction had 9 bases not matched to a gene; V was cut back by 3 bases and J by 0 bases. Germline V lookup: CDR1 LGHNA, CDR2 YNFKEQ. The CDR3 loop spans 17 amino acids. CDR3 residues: CASSQGGLAGPSYEQYF. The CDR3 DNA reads TGTGCCAGCAGCCAGGGGGGGCTAGCGGGGCCCTCCTACGAGCAGTACTTC.

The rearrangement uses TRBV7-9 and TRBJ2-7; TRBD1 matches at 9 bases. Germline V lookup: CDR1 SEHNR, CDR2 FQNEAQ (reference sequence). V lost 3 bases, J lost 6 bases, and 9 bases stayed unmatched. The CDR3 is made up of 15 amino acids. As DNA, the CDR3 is TGTGCCAGCAGCTTCGGGGGACAGGGCACCGGCGAGCAGTACTTC. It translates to CASSFGGQGTGEQYF.

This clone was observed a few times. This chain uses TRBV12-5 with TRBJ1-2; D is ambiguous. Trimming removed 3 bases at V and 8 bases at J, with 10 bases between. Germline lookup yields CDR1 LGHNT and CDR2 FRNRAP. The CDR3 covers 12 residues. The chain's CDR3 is CASGFEGAGYTF. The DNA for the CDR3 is TGTGCTAGTGGTTTCGAGGGTGCCGGCTACACCTTC.